A selection of T cell receptor beta chains follows, all from one sample in a study of cytomegalovirus exposure and HLA in healthy donors. TCRdb's copy holds only in-frame clones and misses some; the assay was immunoSEQ multiplex PCR. This sample yields 200,000 or so clones, of which 80% to 85% are seen a single time; less than 3.5% belongs to the top ten. The sequencing input was PBMCs. These receptors were taken from a woman in her thirties or forties in good health and CMV-seronegative. Both conserved end residues are part of each CDR3. D genes are given only for firm matches. The size entry is marked missing in some rows and otherwise reads once, few, many or a size class.

j_call clone_size d_call v_call cdr3_aa cdr3_nt
TRBJ2-7 . TRBD2 TRBV2 CASSEAGASYEQYF TGTGCCAGCAGTGAGGCGGGAGCTTCCTACGAGCAGTACTTC
TRBJ2-1 . TRBD1 TRBV5-1 CASSETGKVPRNEQFF TGCGCCAGCAGCGAGACAGGGAAAGTGCCGCGGAATGAGCAGTTCTTC
TRBJ2-5 . TRBD1 TRBV28 CASSPTGVETQYF TGTGCCAGCAGTCCCACAGGGGTAGAGACCCAGTACTTC
TRBJ1-1 . . TRBV18 CASSPPIQGNTEAFF TGTGCCAGCTCACCCCCAATACAGGGGAACACTGAAGCTTTCTTT
TRBJ2-2 . TRBD1 TRBV2 CASRRTGPTGELFF TGTGCCAGCAGACGGACAGGGCCCACCGGGGAGCTGTTTTTT
TRBJ2-1 . TRBD2 TRBV4-1 CASSPRLAGSSIYNEQFF TGCGCCAGCAGCCCCAGACTAGCGGGAAGTTCGATCTACAATGAGCAGTTCTTC
TRBJ2-7 . TRBD1 TRBV6-1 CASSDGQGAYEQYF TGTGCCAGCAGCGATGGACAGGGCGCCTACGAGCAGTACTTC
TRBJ2-1 . . TRBV27 CASTMGTLGESSSNEQFF TGTGCCAGCACCATGGGGACACTGGGGGAATCCTCCTCCAATGAGCAGTTCTTC
TRBJ1-5 . TRBD1 TRBV10-3 CAISESGTGGPRGQPQHF TGTGCCATCAGTGAGTCCGGGACAGGGGGGCCCCGAGGTCAGCCCCAGCATTTT
TRBJ2-5 . . TRBV6-1 CASIRAQAETQYF TGTGCCAGCATCCGAGCCCAGGCAGAGACCCAGTACTTC
TRBJ1-1 . . TRBV9 CASSPRLYTEAFF TGTGCCAGCAGCCCACGACTGTACACTGAAGCTTTCTTT
TRBJ1-1 few . TRBV7-2 CASSHIIWAGNTEAFF TGTGCCAGCAGCCATATTATCTGGGCAGGGAACACTGAAGCTTTCTTT
TRBJ2-1 . TRBD2 TRBV7-7 CASSLGLASNEQFF TGTGCCAGCAGCTTAGGACTAGCGAGCAATGAGCAGTTCTTC
TRBJ2-7 . TRBD1 TRBV4-1 CASSRQEGQGGYEQYF TGCGCCAGCAGCCGCCAAGAGGGACAGGGGGGCTACGAGCAGTACTTC
TRBJ2-5 once . TRBV7-6 CASSNKLGHSREETQYF TGTGCCAGCAGCAATAAACTTGGGCACAGCCGCGAAGAGACCCAGTACTTC
TRBJ2-2 . . TRBV28 CASSLLNTGELFF TGTGCCAGCAGTTTACTCAACACCGGGGAGCTGTTTTTT
TRBJ1-2 . . TRBV5-1 CASRPPDRTDYGYTF TGCGCCAGCAGACCACCGGACAGAACCGACTATGGCTACACCTTC
TRBJ1-4 . . TRBV2 CASSERRAEKLFF TGTGCCAGCAGTGAGAGGCGGGCGGAAAAACTGTTTTTT
TRBJ1-2 few . TRBV18 CASSLPGTYYGYTF TGTGCCAGCTCACTTCCCGGGACATATTATGGCTACACCTTC
TRBJ1-2 . TRBD1 TRBV6-4 CASGTMGQTAEGYTF TGTGCCAGCGGAACCATGGGACAGACCGCTGAGGGCTACACCTTC
TRBJ1-4 . . TRBV7-2 CASSLIGSEKLFF TGTGCCAGCAGCTTAATTGGGAGTGAAAAACTGTTTTTT
TRBJ2-2 . TRBD1 TRBV5-1 CASSSGTGPTGELFF TGCGCCAGCAGCTCGGGGACAGGACCCACCGGGGAGCTGTTTTTT
TRBJ2-7 . TRBD2 TRBV7-2 CASSLGTRLAGAYEQYF TGTGCCAGCAGCTTAGGGACCCGACTAGCGGGAGCCTACGAGCAGTACTTC
TRBJ2-5 . TRBD2 TRBV6-1 CASSEVLGQVAGETQYF TGTGCCAGCAGTGAAGTTTTGGGGCAGGTAGCGGGTGAGACCCAGTACTTC
TRBJ2-7 . . TRBV9 CASSGEASSYEQYF TGTGCCAGCAGCGGAGAGGCTAGCTCCTACGAGCAGTACTTC
TRBJ2-3 . . TRBV10-3 CATRDTDTQYF TGTGCCACTCGCGACACAGATACGCAGTATTTT
TRBJ2-7 . TRBD2 TRBV10-3 CATTLALSSYEQYF TGTGCCACCACACTAGCGTTGAGCTCCTACGAGCAGTACTTC
TRBJ2-1 . . TRBV7-3 CASSWGDSYNEQFF TGTGCCAGCAGCTGGGGAGACTCCTACAATGAGCAGTTCTTC
TRBJ2-1 many TRBD2 TRBV6-1 CASSSSGRAGFF TGTGCCAGCAGTTCTAGCGGGAGGGCCGGGTTCTTC
TRBJ1-5 . TRBD1 TRBV7-2 CASSLAAGGNQPQHF TGTGCCAGCAGCTTAGCCGCAGGGGGAAATCAGCCCCAGCATTTT
TRBJ1-1 . . TRBV19 CASSQQGPKEAFF TGTGCCAGTAGTCAACAGGGACCGAAGGAAGCTTTCTTT
TRBJ1-5 . . TRBV2 CASSVSGLGGGIYSNQPQHF TGTGCCAGCAGTGTTTCAGGGCTCGGAGGAGGGATCTATAGCAATCAGCCCCAGCATTTT
TRBJ2-1 once . TRBV9 CASSRSLRDEQFF TGTGCCAGCAGCCGGTCCCTGAGGGATGAGCAGTTCTTC
TRBJ2-2 . . TRBV5-1 CASSLGPTGLNTGELFF TGCGCCAGCAGCTTGGGGCCGACAGGATTAAACACCGGGGAGCTGTTTTTT
TRBJ2-7 few TRBD2 TRBV6-1 CASSKSGRGLAYF TGTGCCAGCAGTAAGAGCGGGAGAGGACTGGCGTACTTC
TRBJ1-4 few . TRBV19 CASSLGRQVNEKLFF TGTGCCAGTAGTCTGGGCCGGCAGGTCAATGAAAAACTGTTTTTT
TRBJ1-2 . TRBD1 TRBV27 CASSLAAGGSYGYTF TGTGCCAGCAGTTTAGCGGCAGGGGGCTCCTATGGCTACACCTTC